This T cell receptor (beta chain) was profiled in a study of T-cell memory formation after mild COVID-19. Looking at the study overall: Each donor largely had its own TCR clusters.

V dropped 0 bases and J dropped 3 bases, with 6 bases sitting between them. Germline V gives CDR1 DFQATT, CDR2 SNEGSKA (reference sequence). The CDR3 loop spans 13 amino acids. Amplification by 5'RACE using constant-segment primers produced TCR alpha and TCR beta cDNA libraries that carried sample barcodes and UMIs. One entry per CDR3 protein, called by TCRdb with MiXCR from the 5' RACE reads. The sample has 300,000 to 350,000 distinct CDR3 sequences, approximately 14% seen once. Specimen: PBMCs or a T cell subset sorted from them (not recorded which). The receptor was derived from a man aged 18 to 35 who had mild COVID-19 (a few samples of this study predate the infection). Cell type and time point are not known. The chain joins TRBV20-1 to TRBJ2-4; weak D call: TRBD2 (5 bases). The CDR3 region is CSARDRGKNIQYF. The DNA for the CDR3 is TGCAGTGCTAGAGATCGGGGCAAAAACATTCAGTACTTC.